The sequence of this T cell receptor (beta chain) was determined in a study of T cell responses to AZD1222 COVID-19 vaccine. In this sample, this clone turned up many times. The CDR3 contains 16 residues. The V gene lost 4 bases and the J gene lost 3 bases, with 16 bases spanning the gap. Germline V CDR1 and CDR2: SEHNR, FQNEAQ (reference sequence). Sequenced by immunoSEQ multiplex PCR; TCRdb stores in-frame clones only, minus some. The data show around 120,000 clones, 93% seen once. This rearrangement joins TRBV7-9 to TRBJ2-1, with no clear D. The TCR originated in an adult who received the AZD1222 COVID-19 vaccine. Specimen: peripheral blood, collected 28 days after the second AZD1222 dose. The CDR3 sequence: CASSSPARQIYNEQFF. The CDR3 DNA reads TGTGCCAGCAGCTCCCCGGCGCGCCAGATCTACAATGAGCAGTTCTTC. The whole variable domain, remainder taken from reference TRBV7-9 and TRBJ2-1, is DTGVSQNPRHKITKRGQNVTFRCDPISEHNRLYWYRQTLGQGPEFLTYFQNEAQLEKSRLLSDRFSAERPKGSFSTLEIQRTEQGDSAMYLCASSSPARQIYNEQFFGPGTRLTVL.